This TCR beta chain emerged from a study of beta chain features in type 1 diabetes. CDR1 is LNHNV, CDR2 YYDKDF, per germline (reference sequence). With 1 base clipped from V and 2 bases from J, the junction kept 4 bases outside the gene matches. This CDR3 spans 16 amino acids. General observations from the study: Among type 1 diabetes patients, VDJ junctions had fewer insertions and more deletions. TCRB CDR3s from Type 1 diabetes patients were moderately but significantly shorter in all four CD4+ subsets. In the patient group, naive, central memory and Treg TCRB repertoires seemed more alike than in the healthy donor group. In these data, an HLA type influence on TCRB rearrangement remained unresolved.

Investigators reverse transcribed all isolated RNA, so they sequenced expressed TCRB transcripts. Sequenced naive, central memory and regulatory T cell samples produced an average of about 3.7 million reads. Assay used: immunoSEQ multiplex PCR; TCRdb lists only in-frame clones, some missing. Counted here are a few hundred thousand clones, approximately 11% occurring once; the ten biggest clones make up around 0.017%. This clone has only a few counts. Antigen unknown. Sequenced: naive CD4+ T cells from blood. This sequence joins TRBV15 and TRBJ2-3; TRBD2 matches 9 bases. This TCR was recovered from a man aged 25-45 years with type 1 diabetes. The CDR3 loop reads CATSRGLAALTDTQYF. In DNA, the CDR3 is TGTGCCACCAGCAGAGGACTAGCGGCCCTCACAGATACGCAGTATTTT.